This TCR beta chain was sequenced in a study of tumor-infiltrating lymphocytes in primary liver carcinoma. Study information: There were tumors of stage T1-T3 N0M0, each 4.2 to 10 cm across. Study-level results: Blood trailed tumors significantly in top-250-clone fraction (p = 0.039). Lower overlap was observed for tumor-adjacent and tumor-blood pairs relative to tumor region pairs.

RNA was extracted from whole blood without cell sorting, alongside germline DNA. The authors made TCR beta cDNA from 400 to 550 ng total RNA with a constant-region primer. Slightly modified ARM-PCR, run as three nested multiplex PCR rounds, produced the TCR beta libraries. Amplification in the first two PCR rounds was performed using TRBV1-TRBV30 forward primers and a C-beta reverse primer for 9 to 11 cycles each. TCRdb ran MiXCR on the multiplex PCR reads and lists one entry per CDR3 protein. The sample includes 310,000 or so distinct CDR3 sequences, roughly 61% seen only once; the top ten take about 6.3%. The V gene lost 5 bases and the J gene lost 1 base, with 8 bases spanning the gap. The CDR3 runs 12 residues. CDR1 and CDR2 (germline): GTSNPN, SVGIG (reference sequence). Concerning this clonotype itself: Its antigen remains unidentified.

The chain combines TRBV30 with TRBJ2-5, with D unresolved. The sample consisted of peripheral blood. This TCR was recovered from a man between 35 and 55 years old with primary liver carcinoma and hepatitis B virus infection. In DNA, the CDR3 is TGTGCCTGGGGCTTAAGCCAAGAGACCCAGTACTTC. It is translated as CAWGLSQETQYF. Looking up the rest from reference TRBV30 and TRBJ2-5 gives the full variable domain: SQTIHQWPATLVQPVGSPLSLECTVEGTSNPNLYWYRQAAGRGLQLLFYSVGIGQISSEVPQNLSASRPQDRQFILSSKKLLLSDSGFYLCAWGLSQETQYFGPGTRLLVL.